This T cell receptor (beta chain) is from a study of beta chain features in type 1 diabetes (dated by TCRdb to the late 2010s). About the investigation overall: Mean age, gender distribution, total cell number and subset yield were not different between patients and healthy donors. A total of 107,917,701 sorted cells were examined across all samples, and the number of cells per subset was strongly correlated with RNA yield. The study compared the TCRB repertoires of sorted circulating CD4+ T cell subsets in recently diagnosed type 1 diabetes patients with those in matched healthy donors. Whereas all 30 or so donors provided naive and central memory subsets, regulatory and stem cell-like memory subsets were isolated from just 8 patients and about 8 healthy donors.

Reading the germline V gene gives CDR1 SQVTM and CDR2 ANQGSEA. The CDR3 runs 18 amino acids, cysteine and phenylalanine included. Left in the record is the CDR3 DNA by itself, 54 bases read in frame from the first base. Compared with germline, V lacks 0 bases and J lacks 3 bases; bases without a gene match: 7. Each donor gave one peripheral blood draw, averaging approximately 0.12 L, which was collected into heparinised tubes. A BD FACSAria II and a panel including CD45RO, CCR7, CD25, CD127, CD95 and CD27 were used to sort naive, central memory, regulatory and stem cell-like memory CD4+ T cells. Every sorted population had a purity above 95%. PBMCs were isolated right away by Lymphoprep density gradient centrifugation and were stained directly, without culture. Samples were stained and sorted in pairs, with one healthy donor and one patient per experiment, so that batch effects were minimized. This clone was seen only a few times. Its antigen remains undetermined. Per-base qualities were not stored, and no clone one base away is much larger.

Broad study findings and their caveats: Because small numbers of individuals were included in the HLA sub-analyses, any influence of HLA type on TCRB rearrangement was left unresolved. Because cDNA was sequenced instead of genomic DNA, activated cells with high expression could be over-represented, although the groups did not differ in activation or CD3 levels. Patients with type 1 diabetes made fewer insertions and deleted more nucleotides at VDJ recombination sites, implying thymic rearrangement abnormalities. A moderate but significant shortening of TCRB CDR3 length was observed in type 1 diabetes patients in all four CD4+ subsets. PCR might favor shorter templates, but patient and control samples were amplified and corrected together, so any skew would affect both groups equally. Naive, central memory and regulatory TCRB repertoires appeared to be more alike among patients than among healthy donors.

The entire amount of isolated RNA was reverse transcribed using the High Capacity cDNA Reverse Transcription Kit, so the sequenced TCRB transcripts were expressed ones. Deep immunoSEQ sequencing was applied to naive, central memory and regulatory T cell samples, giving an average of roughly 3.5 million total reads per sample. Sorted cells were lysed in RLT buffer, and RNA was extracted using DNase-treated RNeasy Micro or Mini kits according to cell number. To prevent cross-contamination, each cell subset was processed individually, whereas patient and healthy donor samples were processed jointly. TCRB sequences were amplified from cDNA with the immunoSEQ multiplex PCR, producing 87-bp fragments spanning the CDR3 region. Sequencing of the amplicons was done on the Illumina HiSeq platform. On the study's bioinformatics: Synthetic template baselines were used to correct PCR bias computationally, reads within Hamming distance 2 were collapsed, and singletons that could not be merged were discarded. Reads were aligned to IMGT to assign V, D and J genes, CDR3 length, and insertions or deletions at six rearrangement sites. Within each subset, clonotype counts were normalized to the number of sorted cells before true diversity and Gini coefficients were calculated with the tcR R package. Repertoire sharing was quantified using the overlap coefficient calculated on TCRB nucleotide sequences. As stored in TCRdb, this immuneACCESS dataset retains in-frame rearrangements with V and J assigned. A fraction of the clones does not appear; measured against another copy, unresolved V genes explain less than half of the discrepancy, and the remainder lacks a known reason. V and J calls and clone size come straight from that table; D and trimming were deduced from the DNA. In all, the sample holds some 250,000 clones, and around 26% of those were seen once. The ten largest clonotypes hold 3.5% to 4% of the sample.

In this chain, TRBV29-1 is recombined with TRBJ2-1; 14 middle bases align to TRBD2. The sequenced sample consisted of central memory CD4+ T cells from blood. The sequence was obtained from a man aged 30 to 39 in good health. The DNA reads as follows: TGCAGCGTTGAAGATCGGGCCGGGACTAGCGGGGGCTACAATGAGCAGTTCTTC. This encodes CSVEDRAGTSGGYNEQFF.